The source of this T cell receptor beta chain is a study of blood T cells in healthy people across ages. Overall study findings and caveats: Researchers report that TCR beta diversity correlated strongly with naive T cell percentage.

A second PCR, run for about 6 to 11 cycles, used a sample-barcoded 5' primer plus a J-beta primer mix. TCRdb reprocessed the 5' RACE reads with MiXCR, giving one entry per CDR3 protein. The sample shows 2 million or so distinct CDR3 sequences, about 50% of them seen only once. The germline CDR1 and CDR2 sequences are SGHTA and FQGNSA. The CDR3 is 12 residues long. Concerning this clonotype: The target antigen is unknown.

Sequences were obtained from blood. This chain joins TRBV7-2 and TRBJ2-7; no reliable D call. Matching the DNA end better, TRBJ2-4 makes the J call doubtful. The receptor's source is a woman aged 35 to 49 in good health. The CDR3 DNA reads as TGTGCCAGCAGGGACCTCGGAAACATTCAGTACTTC. Its translation is CASRDLGNIQYF.